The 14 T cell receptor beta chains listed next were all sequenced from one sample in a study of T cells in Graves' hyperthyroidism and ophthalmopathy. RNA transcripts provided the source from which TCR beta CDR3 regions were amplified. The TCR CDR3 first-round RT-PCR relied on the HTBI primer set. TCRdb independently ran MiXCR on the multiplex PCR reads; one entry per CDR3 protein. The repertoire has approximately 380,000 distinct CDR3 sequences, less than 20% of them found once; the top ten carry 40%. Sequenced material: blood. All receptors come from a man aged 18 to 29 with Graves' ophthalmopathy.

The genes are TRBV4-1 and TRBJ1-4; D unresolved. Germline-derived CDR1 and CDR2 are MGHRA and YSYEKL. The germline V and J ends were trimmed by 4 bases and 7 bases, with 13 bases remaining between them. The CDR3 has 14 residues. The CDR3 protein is CASSPTLGGEKLFF. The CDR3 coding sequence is TGCGCCAGCAGCCCCACACTGGGCGGTGAAAAACTGTTTTTT.

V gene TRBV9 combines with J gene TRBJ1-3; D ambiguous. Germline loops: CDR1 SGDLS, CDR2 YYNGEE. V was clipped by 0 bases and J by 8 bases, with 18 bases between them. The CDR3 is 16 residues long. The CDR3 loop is CASSVEIGSSVDTIYF. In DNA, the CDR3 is TGTGCCAGCAGCGTAGAAATTGGGTCATCGGTCGACACCATATATTTT.

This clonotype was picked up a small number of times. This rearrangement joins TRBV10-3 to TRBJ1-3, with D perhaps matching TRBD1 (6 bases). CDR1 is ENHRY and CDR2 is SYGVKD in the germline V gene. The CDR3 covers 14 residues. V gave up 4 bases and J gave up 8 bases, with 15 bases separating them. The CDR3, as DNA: TGTGCCATCAGTGTTAACAGGGTTCCAGACACCATATATTTT. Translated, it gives CAISVNRVPDTIYF.

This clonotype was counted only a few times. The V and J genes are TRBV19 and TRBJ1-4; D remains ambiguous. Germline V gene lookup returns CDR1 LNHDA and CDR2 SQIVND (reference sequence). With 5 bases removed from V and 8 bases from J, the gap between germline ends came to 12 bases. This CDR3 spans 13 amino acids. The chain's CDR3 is CASSSGIAEKLFF. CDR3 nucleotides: TGTGCCAGTAGTTCCGGGATTGCGGAAAAACTGTTTTTT.

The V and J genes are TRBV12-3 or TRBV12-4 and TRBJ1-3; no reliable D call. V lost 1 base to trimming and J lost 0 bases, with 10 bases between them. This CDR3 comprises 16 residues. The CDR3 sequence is CASSLVGDASGNTIYF. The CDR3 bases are TGTGCCAGCAGTTTAGTCGGCGACGCCTCTGGAAACACCATATATTTT.

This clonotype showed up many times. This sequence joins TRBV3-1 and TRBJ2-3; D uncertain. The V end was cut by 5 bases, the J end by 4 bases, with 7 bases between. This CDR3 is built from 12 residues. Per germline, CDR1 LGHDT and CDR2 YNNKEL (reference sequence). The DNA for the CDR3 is TGTGCCAGCAGCAGTAACGCAGATACGCAGTATTTT. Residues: CASSSNADTQYF.

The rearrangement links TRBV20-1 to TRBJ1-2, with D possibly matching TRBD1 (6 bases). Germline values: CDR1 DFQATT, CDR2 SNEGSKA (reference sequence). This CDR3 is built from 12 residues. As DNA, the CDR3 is TGCAGCCCAAGGGACACCTACTATGGCTACACCTTC. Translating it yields CSPRDTYYGYTF.

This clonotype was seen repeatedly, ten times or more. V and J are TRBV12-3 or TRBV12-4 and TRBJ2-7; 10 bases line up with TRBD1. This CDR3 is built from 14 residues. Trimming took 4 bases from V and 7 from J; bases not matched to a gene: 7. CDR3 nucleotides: TGTGCCAGCAGTTCGGACAGGGGGTCCACAGAGCAGTACTTC. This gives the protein CASSSDRGSTEQYF.

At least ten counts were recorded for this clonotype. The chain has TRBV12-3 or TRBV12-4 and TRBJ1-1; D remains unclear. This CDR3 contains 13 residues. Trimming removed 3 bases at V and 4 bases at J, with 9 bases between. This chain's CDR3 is CASSLGTSTEAFF. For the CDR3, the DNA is TGTGCCAGCAGTTTGGGCACTTCCACTGAAGCTTTCTTT.

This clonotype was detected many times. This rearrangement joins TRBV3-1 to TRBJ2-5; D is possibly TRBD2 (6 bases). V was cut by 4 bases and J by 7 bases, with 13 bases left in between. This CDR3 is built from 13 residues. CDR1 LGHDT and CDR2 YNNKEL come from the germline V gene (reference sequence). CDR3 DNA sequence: TGTGCCAGCAGCCCAGGGACTGAGGGGACCCAGTACTTC. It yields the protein CASSPGTEGTQYF.

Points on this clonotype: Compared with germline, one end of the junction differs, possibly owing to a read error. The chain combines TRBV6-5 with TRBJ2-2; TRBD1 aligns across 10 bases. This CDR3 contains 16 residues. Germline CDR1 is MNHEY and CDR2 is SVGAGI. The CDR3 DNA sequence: TGTGCCAGCAGTTACCCGGGACAGGGGAACACCGGGGAGCTGCTTTTT. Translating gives CASSYPGQGNTGELLF.

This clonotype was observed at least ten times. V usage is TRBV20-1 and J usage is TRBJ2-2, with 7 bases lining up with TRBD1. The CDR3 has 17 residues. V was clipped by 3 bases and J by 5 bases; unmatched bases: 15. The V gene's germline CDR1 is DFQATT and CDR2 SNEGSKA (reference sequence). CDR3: CSASGVLARGQTGELFF. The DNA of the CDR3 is TGCAGTGCTAGTGGCGTATTGGCGAGGGGGCAAACCGGGGAGCTGTTTTTT.

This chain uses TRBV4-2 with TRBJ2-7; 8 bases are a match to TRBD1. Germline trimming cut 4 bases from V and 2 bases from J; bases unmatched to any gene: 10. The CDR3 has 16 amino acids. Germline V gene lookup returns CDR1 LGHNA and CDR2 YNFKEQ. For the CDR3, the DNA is TGTGCCAGCAGCCGGGAGTTTAGACAGGGGCCCTACGAGCAGTACTTC. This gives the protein CASSREFRQGPYEQYF.

CDR3 coding DNA: TGCGCCAGCAGCCAATGGACAGGGGGCTTAGAAAAACTGTTTTTT. This sequence encodes CASSQWTGGLEKLFF. The V gene is TRBV4-1, the J gene TRBJ1-4; 11 bases line up with TRBD1. The germline gives CDR1 MGHRA, CDR2 YSYEKL. With 2 bases clipped from V and 8 bases from J, the junction kept 4 bases outside the gene matches. There are 15 residues in the CDR3.